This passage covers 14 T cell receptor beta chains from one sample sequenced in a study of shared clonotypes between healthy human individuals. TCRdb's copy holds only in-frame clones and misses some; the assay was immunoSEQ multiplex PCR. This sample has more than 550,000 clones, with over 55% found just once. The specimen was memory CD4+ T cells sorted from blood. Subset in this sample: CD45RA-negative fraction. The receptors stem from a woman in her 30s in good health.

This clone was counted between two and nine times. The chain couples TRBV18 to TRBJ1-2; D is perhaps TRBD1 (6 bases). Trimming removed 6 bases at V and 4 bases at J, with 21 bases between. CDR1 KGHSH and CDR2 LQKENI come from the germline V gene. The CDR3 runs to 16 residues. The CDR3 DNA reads TGTGCCAGCTCTCGTAATACCGGACAGTCTAGCTATGGCTACACCTTC. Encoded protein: CASSRNTGQSSYGYTF. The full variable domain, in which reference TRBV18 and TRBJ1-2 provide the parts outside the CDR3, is NAGVMQNPRHLVRRRGQEARLRCSPMKGHSHVYWYRQLPEEGLKFMVYLQKENIIDESGMPKERFSAEFPKEGPSILRIQQVVRGDSAAYFCASSRNTGQSSYGYTFGSGTRLTVV.

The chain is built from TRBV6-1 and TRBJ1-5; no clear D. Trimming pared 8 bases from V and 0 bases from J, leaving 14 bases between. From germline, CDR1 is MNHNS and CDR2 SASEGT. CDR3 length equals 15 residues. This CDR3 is CASVPRGSSNQPQHF. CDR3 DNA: TGTGCCAGCGTTCCCAGAGGGTCTAGCAATCAGCCCCAGCATTTT.

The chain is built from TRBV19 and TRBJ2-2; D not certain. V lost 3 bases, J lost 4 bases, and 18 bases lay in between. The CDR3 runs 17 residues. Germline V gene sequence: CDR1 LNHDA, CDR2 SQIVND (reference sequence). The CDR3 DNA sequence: TGTGCCAGTAGTATTGGCAGGCTAACCGGCGGCACCGGGGAGCTGTTTTTT. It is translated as CASSIGRLTGGTGELFF.

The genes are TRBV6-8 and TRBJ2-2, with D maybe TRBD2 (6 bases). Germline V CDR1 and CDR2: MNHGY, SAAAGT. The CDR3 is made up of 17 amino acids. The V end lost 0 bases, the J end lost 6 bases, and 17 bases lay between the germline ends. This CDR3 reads CASSYSEGFFFAGELFF. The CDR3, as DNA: TGTGCCAGCAGTTACTCGGAGGGTTTCTTTTTCGCCGGGGAGCTGTTTTTT.

The DNA of the CDR3 is TGTGCCAGTAGTAAGTCGCGGGAGGGCGTAGGTAGCACAGATACGCAGTATTTT. This translates into CASSKSREGVGSTDTQYF. This sequence joins TRBV19 and TRBJ2-3; 9 positions match TRBD2. V was clipped by 4 bases and J by 0 bases; unmatched bases: 11. The germline CDR1 and CDR2 sequences are LNHDA and SQIVND (reference sequence). The CDR3 covers 18 residues. The full variable domain, completed using reference TRBV19 and TRBJ2-3, is DGGITQSPKYLFRKEGQNVTLSCEQNLNHDAMYWYRQDPGQGLRLIYYSQIVNDFQKGDIAEGYSVSREKKESFPLTVTSAQKNPTAFYLCASSKSREGVGSTDTQYFGPGTRLTVL.

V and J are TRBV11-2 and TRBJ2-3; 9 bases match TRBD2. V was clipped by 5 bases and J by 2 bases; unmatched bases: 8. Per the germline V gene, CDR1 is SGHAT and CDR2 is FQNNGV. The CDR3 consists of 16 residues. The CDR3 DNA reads TGTGCCAGCAGCCCCCTTCTAGCGGGGTCCACAGATACGCAGTATTTT. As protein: CASSPLLAGSTDTQYF.

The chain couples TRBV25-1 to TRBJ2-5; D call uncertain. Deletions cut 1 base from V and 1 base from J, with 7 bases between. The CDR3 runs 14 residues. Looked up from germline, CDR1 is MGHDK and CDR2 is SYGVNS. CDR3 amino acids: CASSEFQPQETQYF. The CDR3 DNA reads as TGTGCCAGCAGTGAATTCCAGCCCCAAGAGACCCAGTACTTC.

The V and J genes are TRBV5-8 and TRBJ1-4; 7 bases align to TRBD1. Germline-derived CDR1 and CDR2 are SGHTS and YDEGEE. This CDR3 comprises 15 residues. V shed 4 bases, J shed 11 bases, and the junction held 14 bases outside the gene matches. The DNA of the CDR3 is TGTGCCAGCAGCCAAGGGGACAGTGACCTTGGTAAACTGTTTTTT. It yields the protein CASSQGDSDLGKLFF.

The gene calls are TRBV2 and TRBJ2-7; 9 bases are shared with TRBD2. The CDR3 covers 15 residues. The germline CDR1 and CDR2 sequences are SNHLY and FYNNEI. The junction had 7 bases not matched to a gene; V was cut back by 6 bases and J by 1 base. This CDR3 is CASSKSGRTSYEQYF. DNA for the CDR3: TGTGCCAGCAGCAAAAGCGGGAGGACATCCTACGAGCAGTACTTC.

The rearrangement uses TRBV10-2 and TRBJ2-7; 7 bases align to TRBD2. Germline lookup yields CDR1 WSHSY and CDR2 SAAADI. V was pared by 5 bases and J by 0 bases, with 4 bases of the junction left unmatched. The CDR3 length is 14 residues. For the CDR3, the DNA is TGCGCCAGCAGTTTGAAGCGGGACTCCTACGAGCAGTACTTC. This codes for CASSLKRDSYEQYF.

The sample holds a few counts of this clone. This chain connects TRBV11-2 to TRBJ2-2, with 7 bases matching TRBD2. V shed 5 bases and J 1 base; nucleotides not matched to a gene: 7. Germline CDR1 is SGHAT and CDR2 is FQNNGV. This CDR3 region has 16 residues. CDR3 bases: TGTGCCAGCAGCCCCCAAGCGGGAATGAACACCGGGGAGCTGTTTTTT. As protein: CASSPQAGMNTGELFF.

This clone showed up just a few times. The CDR3 DNA sequence: TGCGCCAGCAGCCCCTCGGGGGGGGCGAGCTACGAGCAGTACTTC. Translation gives CASSPSGGASYEQYF. The J gene is TRBJ2-7, the V gene TRBV5-1, with 8 bases fitting TRBD2. CDR1 and CDR2 (germline): SGHRS, YFSETQ. With V trimmed by 4 bases and J by 3 bases, 9 bases remained unmatched. CDR3 size: 15 residues.

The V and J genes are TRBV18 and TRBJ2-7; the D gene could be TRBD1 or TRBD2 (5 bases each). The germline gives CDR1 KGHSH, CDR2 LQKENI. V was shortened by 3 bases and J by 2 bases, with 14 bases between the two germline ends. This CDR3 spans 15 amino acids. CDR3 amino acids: CASSPTADLTYEQYF. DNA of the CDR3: TGTGCCAGCTCACCGACAGCGGACCTTACCTACGAGCAGTACTTC.

The CDR3 sequence: CASSLRGQSSYNEQFF. The CDR3 DNA reads TGCGCCAGCAGCTTGCGGGGGCAAAGCTCCTACAATGAGCAGTTCTTC. V gene TRBV5-1 combines with J gene TRBJ2-1; D tentatively reads TRBD1 or TRBD2 (6 bases each). Germline V CDR1 and CDR2: SGHRS, YFSETQ. The ends were cut back, 1 base at V and 0 bases at J, with 11 bases in the middle. CDR3 size: 16 residues.